This is a list of T cell receptor beta chains from one sample in a study of blood T cell repertoires in COVID-19. Sequenced by immunoSEQ multiplex PCR; TCRdb stores in-frame clones only, minus some. This repertoire shows around 310,000 clones, over 75% found once; its top ten account for under 15%. Sequencing was carried out using peripheral blood. All receptors come from a woman between 55 and 75 years old with acute or convalescent COVID-19. CDR3s include the opening cysteine and the closing phenylalanine or tryptophan. The D gene is left open where the match is weak. Clone size is not always given. Where it is, it says once, few, many or a class for expanded clones.

j_call d_call clone_size v_call cdr3_length cdr3_nt cdr3_aa
TRBJ1-4 TRBD1 . TRBV2 15 TGTGCCAGCAGTGGGATACAGGGGGCGAATGAAAAACTGTTTTTT CASSGIQGANEKLFF
TRBJ1-2 TRBD1 . TRBV28 14 TGTGCCAGCAGTTTAGCGGGACAGGCCTATGGCTACACCTTC CASSLAGQAYGYTF
TRBJ1-1 TRBD1 . TRBV28 15 TGTGCCAGCAGTTTTCACGGGACAGGAGCTCCTGAAGCTTTCTTT CASSFHGTGAPEAFF
TRBJ2-7 TRBD2 . TRBV9 14 TGTGCCAGCAGCGTAGAGCGGGAGGCCTACGAGCAGTACTTC CASSVEREAYEQYF
TRBJ2-1 . . TRBV5-1 12 TGCGCCAGCAGCTTGGGGGCAAATGAGCAGTTCTTC CASSLGANEQFF
TRBJ2-7 . . TRBV4-3 13 TGCGCCAGCAGCCAATCTGGCCTCTACGAGCAGTACTTC CASSQSGLYEQYF
TRBJ1-3 TRBD1 . TRBV13 21 TGTGCCAGCAGCCGGCGCCCCGAGGACAGGGGTCCCACAAGCTCTGGAAACACCATATATTTT CASSRRPEDRGPTSSGNTIYF
TRBJ2-3 TRBD1 . TRBV7-8 15 TGTGCCAGCAGCAAATTGGGACAGCAGACAGATACGCAGTATTTT CASSKLGQQTDTQYF
TRBJ1-5 TRBD1 . TRBV18 15 TGTGCCAGCTCCCCGCCGGGACAGGGCGGGCAGCCCCAGCATTTT CASSPPGQGGQPQHF
TRBJ2-7 . . TRBV19 13 TGTGCCAGTAGTCCCAGGACAGCCTACGAGCAGTACTTC CASSPRTAYEQYF
TRBJ2-1 TRBD2 . TRBV27 17 TGTGCCAGCAGTTTCCTCCCCGGGACTAGCAGGTACAATGAGCAGTTCTTC CASSFLPGTSRYNEQFF
TRBJ2-7 TRBD2 . TRBV7-9 15 TGTGCCAGCAGCTTAATCGCTAGCGGAGCCTACGAGCAGTACTTC CASSLIASGAYEQYF
TRBJ2-6 . . TRBV2 17 TGTGCCAGCAGTGCCCCTACCTTAAGCTCTGGGGCCAACGTCCTGACTTTC CASSAPTLSSGANVLTF
TRBJ1-1 . . TRBV21-1 16 TGTGCCAGCACCCGTTGGACAGGGAGGATGAACACTGAAGCTTTCTTT CASTRWTGRMNTEAFF
TRBJ1-5 . . TRBV2 14 TGTGCCAGCAGTGAACAGGGATGGGATCAGCCCCAGCATTTT CASSEQGWDQPQHF
TRBJ1-6 . . TRBV7-2 13 TGTGCCAGCAGTGGACAGTATAATTCACCCCTCCACTTT CASSGQYNSPLHF
TRBJ1-4 TRBD1 . TRBV5-5 16 TGTGCCAGCAGCTTGGCAGGGGGCGCAACTAATGAAAAACTGTTTTTT CASSLAGGATNEKLFF
TRBJ2-7 TRBD2 . TRBV19 15 TGTGCCAGTAGTGTTACTAGCGGCGACTCCTACGAGCAGTACTTC CASSVTSGDSYEQYF
TRBJ1-3 . . TRBV28 14 TGTGCCAGCACCTTCGGGACTCATGGAAACACCATATATTTT CASTFGTHGNTIYF
TRBJ1-6 TRBD1 . TRBV7-2 16 TGTGCCAGCAGCCTAGGACAGGCATCCTATAATTCACCCCTCCACTTT CASSLGQASYNSPLHF
TRBJ2-5 TRBD2 once TRBV28 17 TGTGCCAGCAGGGTGAGAAGGTTAGCGGGAGACGGGGAGACCCAGTACTTC CASRVRRLAGDGETQYF
TRBJ1-3 TRBD1 . TRBV7-2 14 TGTGCCAGCAGCCTCCGGGACAGGGGAAACACCATATATTTT CASSLRDRGNTIYF
TRBJ1-2 . . TRBV27 13 TGTGCCAGCAGTTACAGGGAGGGCTATGGCTACACCTTC CASSYREGYGYTF
TRBJ1-5 . . TRBV30 14 TGTGCCTGGAGTCCGGGACTGACCGATCAGCCCCAGCATTTT CAWSPGLTDQPQHF
TRBJ1-1 TRBD1 . TRBV6-2/TRBV6-3 18 TGTGCCAGCAGTTACGACAGGGACAGGGGGCCATCGAGCACTGAAGCTTTCTTT CASSYDRDRGPSSTEAFF
TRBJ2-1 . . TRBV27 15 TGTGCCAGCAGTCCCAGCGGGCTGTCCTACAATGAGCAGTTCTTC CASSPSGLSYNEQFF
TRBJ2-3 . . TRBV7-2 15 TGTGCCAGCAGCTTAGGGGCGGGGAAATTAGATACGCAGTATTTT CASSLGAGKLDTQYF
TRBJ1-1 TRBD1 . TRBV2 17 TGTGCCAGCAGTTCGACAGGGGTTGACTTAAGGAACACTGAAGCTTTCTTT CASSSTGVDLRNTEAFF
TRBJ1-6 TRBD1 . TRBV28 15 TGTGCCAGCAGTGGACCGGGACAGGGGAGTTCACCCCTCCACTTT CASSGPGQGSSPLHF
TRBJ1-2 . . TRBV7-9 14 TGTGCCAGCAGCTTCGACAGCCTGAACTATGGCTACACCTTC CASSFDSLNYGYTF
TRBJ2-2 . . TRBV3-1/TRBV3-2 13 TGTGCCAGCAGCCAAGTCGACACCGGGGAGCTGTTTTTT CASSQVDTGELFF
TRBJ2-7 TRBD1 . TRBV18 15 TGTGCCAGCTCACCACAGACAGGGAGCTCCTACGAGCAGTACTTC CASSPQTGSSYEQYF
TRBJ2-3 . . TRBV7-2 16 TGTGCCAGCAGCCCCCTGGGTAGCGGTAGCACAGATACGCAGTATTTT CASSPLGSGSTDTQYF
TRBJ1-1 . . TRBV4-3 14 TGCGCCAGCAGCCTGGGAGCCCTGAACACTGAAGCTTTCTTT CASSLGALNTEAFF
TRBJ2-2 TRBD1 once TRBV6-5 13 TGTGCCAGCAGCCGACAGGGGGCCGGGGAGCTGTTTTTT CASSRQGAGELFF